This TCR beta chain was retrieved from a study of Graves' ophthalmopathy and Graves' hyperthyroidism. Study-wide context: Peripheral blood collection took place at initial diagnosis, before any treatment. Broader study findings: Most thyroid clonotypes with frequency above 0.001 were detected in blood too.

The germline V and J ends were trimmed by 2 bases and 6 bases, with 13 bases remaining between them. Germline-derived CDR1 and CDR2 are MNHEY and SVGAGI. The CDR3 is 14 amino acids. About this clonotype: What it binds is not known.

Amplification from RNA transcripts yielded the TCR beta CDR3 regions. The workflow started with a first-round RT-PCR run with HTBI primers and then moved on to a second-round multiplex PCR. TCRdb fed the multiplex PCR reads into MiXCR, producing one record per CDR3 protein. The sample records 450,000 or so distinct CDR3 sequences, about an eighth being singletons. This chain joins TRBV6-5 and TRBJ1-1; D possibly corresponds to TRBD1 (5 bases). The sample taken for sequencing was blood. The TCR was taken from a woman in her thirties with Graves' ophthalmopathy. CDR3 residues: CASSYRERGAEAFF. CDR3 in DNA: TGTGCCAGCAGTTACCGGGAGCGGGGCGCTGAAGCTTTCTTT.